Listed here are 2 T cell receptor beta chains from one sample, sequenced in a study of CD8 T cells in ankylosing spondylitis. Study findings and constraints: A motif of 7 to 9 highly homologous TCR beta variants was seen as apparently characteristic of ankylosing spondylitis blood.

TCRdb independently ran MiXCR on the 5' RACE reads; one entry per CDR3 protein. The sample consists of roughly 400,000 distinct CDR3 sequences, 20% to 25% of them appearing once. Their recognized antigens are unknown. The specimen sequenced was blood, either unsorted or a sorted T cell fraction (not recorded which). The receptors shown here come from a male donor with ankylosing spondylitis.

This sequence joins TRBV4-2 and TRBJ1-3; D is undetermined. The germline CDR1 and CDR2 sequences are LGHNA and YNFKEQ. V lost 0 bases, J lost 3 bases, and 18 bases lay in between. There are 18 residues in the CDR3. The CDR3 coding sequence is TGTGCCAGCAGCCAAGAGAACGACCGCCGAGGTTATGGAAACACCATATATTTT. This translates into CASSQENDRRGYGNTIYF.

The gene calls are TRBV5-1 and TRBJ1-2; 10 bases line up with TRBD1. CDR1 is SGHRS and CDR2 is YFSETQ in the germline V gene. The junction had 1 base not matched to a gene; V was cut back by 4 bases and J by 4 bases. The length of the CDR3 is 13 residues. CDR3 nucleotides: TGCGCCAGCAGCCGACAGGGGGCCTATGGCTACACCTTC. Amino acids: CASSRQGAYGYTF.